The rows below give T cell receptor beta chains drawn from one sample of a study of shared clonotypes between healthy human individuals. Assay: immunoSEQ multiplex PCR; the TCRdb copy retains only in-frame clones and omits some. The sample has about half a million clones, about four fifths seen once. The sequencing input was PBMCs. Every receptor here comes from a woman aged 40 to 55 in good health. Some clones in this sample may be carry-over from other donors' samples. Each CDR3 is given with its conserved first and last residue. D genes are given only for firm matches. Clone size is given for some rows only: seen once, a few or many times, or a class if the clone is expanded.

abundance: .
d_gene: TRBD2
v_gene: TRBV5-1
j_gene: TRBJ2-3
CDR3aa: CASSSLAGMTDTQYF
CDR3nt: TGCGCCAGCAGCTCCTTAGCGGGAATGACAGATACGCAGTATTTT

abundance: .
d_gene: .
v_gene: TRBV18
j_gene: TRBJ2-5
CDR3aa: CASSPPSRRETQYF
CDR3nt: TGTGCCAGCTCACCACCGTCACGCCGAGAGACCCAGTACTTC

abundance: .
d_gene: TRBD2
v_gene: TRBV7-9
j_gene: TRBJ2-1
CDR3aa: CASSLDKLAGGNEQFF
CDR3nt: TGTGCCAGCAGCTTAGATAAACTAGCGGGGGGCAATGAGCAGTTCTTC

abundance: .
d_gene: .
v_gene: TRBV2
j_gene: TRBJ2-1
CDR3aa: CASSAGTYNEQFF
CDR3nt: TGTGCCAGCAGTGCAGGGACCTACAATGAGCAGTTCTTC

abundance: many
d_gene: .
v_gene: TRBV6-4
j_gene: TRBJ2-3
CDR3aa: CASSRGGSTDTQYF
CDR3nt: TGTGCCAGCAGTCGGGGCGGTAGCACAGATACGCAGTATTTT

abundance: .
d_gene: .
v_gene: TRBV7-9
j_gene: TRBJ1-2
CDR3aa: CASSSLPWLDGYTF
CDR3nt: TGTGCCAGCAGCTCCCTGCCATGGCTGGATGGCTACACCTTC

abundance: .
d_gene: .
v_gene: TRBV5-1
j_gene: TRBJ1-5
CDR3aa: CASSYGDYSNQPQHF
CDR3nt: TGCGCCAGCAGCTATGGGGATTATAGCAATCAGCCCCAGCATTTT

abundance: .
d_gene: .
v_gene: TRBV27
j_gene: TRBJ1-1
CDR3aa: CASSFSRANTEAFF
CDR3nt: TGTGCCAGCAGTTTTTCCAGGGCTAACACTGAAGCTTTCTTT

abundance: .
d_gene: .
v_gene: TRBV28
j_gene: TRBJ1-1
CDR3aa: CASSSDSLNAFF
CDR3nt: TGTGCCAGCAGCTCGGACAGTCTTAACGCTTTCTTT

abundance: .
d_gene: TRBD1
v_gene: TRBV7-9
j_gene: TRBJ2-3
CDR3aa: CASSPRDSSDTQYF
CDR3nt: TGTGCCAGCAGCCCAAGGGACAGTTCAGATACGCAGTATTTT

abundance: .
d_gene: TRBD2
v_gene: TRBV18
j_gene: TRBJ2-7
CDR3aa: CASSARLAGPVAEQYF
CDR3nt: TGTGCCAGCTCCGCCAGACTAGCGGGTCCCGTCGCCGAGCAGTACTTC

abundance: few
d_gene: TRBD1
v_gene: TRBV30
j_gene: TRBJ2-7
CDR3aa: CAWSRSPGQGLYEQYF
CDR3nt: TGTGCCTGGAGTAGATCTCCGGGACAGGGTCTTTACGAGCAGTACTTC

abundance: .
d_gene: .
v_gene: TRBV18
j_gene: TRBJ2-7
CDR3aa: CASSTTGSAGTYEQYF
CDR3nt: TGTGCCAGCTCGACCACGGGTTCGGCGGGCACCTACGAGCAGTACTTC

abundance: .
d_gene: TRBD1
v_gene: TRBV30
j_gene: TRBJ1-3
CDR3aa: CAWGTGGENTIYF
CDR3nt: TGTGCCTGGGGAACAGGGGGCGAAAACACCATATATTTT